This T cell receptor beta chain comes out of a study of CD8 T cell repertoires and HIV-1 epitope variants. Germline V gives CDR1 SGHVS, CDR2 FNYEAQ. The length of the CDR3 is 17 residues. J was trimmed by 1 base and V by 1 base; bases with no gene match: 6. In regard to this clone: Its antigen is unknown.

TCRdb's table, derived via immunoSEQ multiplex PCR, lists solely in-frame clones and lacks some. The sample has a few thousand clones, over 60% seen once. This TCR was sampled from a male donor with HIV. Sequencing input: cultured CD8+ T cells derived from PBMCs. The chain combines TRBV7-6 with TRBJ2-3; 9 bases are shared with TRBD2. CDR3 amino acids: CASSLESGGRGTDTQYF. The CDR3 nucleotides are TGTGCCAGCAGCTTAGAGTCTGGCGGGAGGGGCACAGATACGCAGTATTTT. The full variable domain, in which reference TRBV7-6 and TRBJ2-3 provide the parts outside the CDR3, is GAGVSQSPRYKVTKRGQDVALRCDPISGHVSLYWYRQALGQGPEFLTYFNYEAQQDKSGLPNDRFSAERPEGSISTLTIQRTEQRDSAMYRCASSLESGGRGTDTQYFGPGTRLTVL.